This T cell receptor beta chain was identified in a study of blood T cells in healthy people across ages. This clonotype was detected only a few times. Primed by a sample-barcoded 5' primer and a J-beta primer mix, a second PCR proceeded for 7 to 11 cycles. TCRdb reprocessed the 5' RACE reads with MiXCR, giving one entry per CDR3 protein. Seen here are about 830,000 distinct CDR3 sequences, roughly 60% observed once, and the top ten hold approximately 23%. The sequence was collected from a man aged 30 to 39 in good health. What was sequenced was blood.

The chain's CDR3 is CASSSDSSYNEQFF. The CDR3 bases are TGTGCCAGCAGCTCCGACAGCTCCTACAATGAGCAGTTCTTC. This chain links TRBV7-2 with TRBJ2-1, with D perhaps matching TRBD1 (5 bases). This CDR3 has 14 amino acids. The V end was cut by 4 bases, the J end by 0 bases, with 7 bases between. The V gene's germline CDR1 is SGHTA and CDR2 FQGNSA.